These T cell receptor beta chains were read from a single sample in a study of shared clonotypes between healthy human individuals. Profiled with immunoSEQ multiplex PCR; TCRdb holds only in-frame clones, not every one. The sample shows about 1 million clones, around 74% of them seen only once. Sequencing input: memory CD4+ T cells sorted from blood. Receptors were obtained from a man aged 18 to 35 in good health. The CDR3 runs from the conserved cysteine through the conserved F or W. Fields, in order: clone size, J gene, CDR3 length, D gene, V gene, CDR3 DNA, CDR3 protein. A D gene is named only where the DNA matches it firmly. Size tells how often a clone was seen (once, few, many) or the class of an expanded clone, and some rows leave it out.

clone_size: -; j_call: TRBJ2-6; cdr3_length: 15; d_call: -; v_call: TRBV30; cdr3_nt: TGTGCCTGGAACACTTTGGGCTCTGGGGCCAACGTCCTGACTTTC; cdr3_aa: CAWNTLGSGANVLTF
clone_size: -; j_call: TRBJ1-1; cdr3_length: 12; d_call: -; v_call: TRBV7-9; cdr3_nt: TGTGCCACCTCGTGGTTGCGCACTGAAGCTTTCTTT; cdr3_aa: CATSWLRTEAFF
clone_size: -; j_call: TRBJ2-7; cdr3_length: 15; d_call: -; v_call: TRBV18; cdr3_nt: TGTGCCAGCTCACCAAACAGTCCGAGCTCCTACGAGCAGTACTTC; cdr3_aa: CASSPNSPSSYEQYF
clone_size: few; j_call: TRBJ1-1; cdr3_length: 19; d_call: TRBD1; v_call: TRBV5-1; cdr3_nt: TGCGCCAGCAGCTTGGCGAGGGGGACAGGGACATGGCTCCACACTGAAGCTTTCTTT; cdr3_aa: CASSLARGTGTWLHTEAFF
clone_size: -; j_call: TRBJ1-2; cdr3_length: 13; d_call: -; v_call: TRBV6-5; cdr3_nt: TGTGCCAGCAGTTACTCAGGGACGGGTGGCTACACCTTC; cdr3_aa: CASSYSGTGGYTF
clone_size: -; j_call: TRBJ1-1; cdr3_length: 13; d_call: -; v_call: TRBV5-1; cdr3_nt: TGCGCCAGCAGCTTGGAGGGTGGGACTGAAGCTTTCTTT; cdr3_aa: CASSLEGGTEAFF
clone_size: -; j_call: TRBJ1-2; cdr3_length: 18; d_call: TRBD1; v_call: TRBV15; cdr3_nt: TGTGCCACCAGCAGAGATACAAGGGACAGGGTCCTCAACTATGGCTACACCTTC; cdr3_aa: CATSRDTRDRVLNYGYTF
clone_size: once; j_call: TRBJ1-2; cdr3_length: 13; d_call: -; v_call: TRBV2; cdr3_nt: TGTGCCAGCAGTTTTCAGAACTACTATGGCTACACCTTC; cdr3_aa: CASSFQNYYGYTF
clone_size: -; j_call: TRBJ2-7; cdr3_length: 14; d_call: TRBD2; v_call: TRBV5-4; cdr3_nt: TGTGCCAGCAGCTTGGGCGGGGGTCCCTACGAGCAGTACTTC; cdr3_aa: CASSLGGGPYEQYF
clone_size: few; j_call: TRBJ1-1; cdr3_length: 16; d_call: -; v_call: TRBV27; cdr3_nt: TGTGCCAGCAGTTTATCTGATTTGCCGGGGAACACTGAAGCTTTCTTT; cdr3_aa: CASSLSDLPGNTEAFF
clone_size: -; j_call: TRBJ2-3; cdr3_length: 14; d_call: -; v_call: TRBV11-2; cdr3_nt: TGTGCCAGCAGCTTCATTATAGGGACAGATACGCAGTATTTT; cdr3_aa: CASSFIIGTDTQYF
clone_size: few; j_call: TRBJ1-2; cdr3_length: 13; d_call: -; v_call: TRBV29-1; cdr3_nt: TGCAGCGTTGAAGGCCAGGGGAACTATGGCTACACCTTC; cdr3_aa: CSVEGQGNYGYTF
clone_size: -; j_call: TRBJ2-5; cdr3_length: 11; d_call: -; v_call: TRBV20-1; cdr3_nt: TGCAGTGCTACTTTAGGGGAGACCCAGTACTTC; cdr3_aa: CSATLGETQYF
clone_size: -; j_call: TRBJ1-4; cdr3_length: 14; d_call: -; v_call: TRBV11-2; cdr3_nt: TGTGCCAGCAGCCGGGGGACGAGGAGGGAAAAACTGTTTTTT; cdr3_aa: CASSRGTRREKLFF
clone_size: -; j_call: TRBJ1-3; cdr3_length: 19; d_call: TRBD1; v_call: TRBV19; cdr3_nt: TGTGCCAGTAGTATCCCCACAGGGGGTTATAGGATCTCTGGAAACACCATATATTTT; cdr3_aa: CASSIPTGGYRISGNTIYF
clone_size: -; j_call: TRBJ1-1; cdr3_length: 16; d_call: -; v_call: TRBV5-1; cdr3_nt: TGCGCCAGCAGCTTGGTCGAGTTACAGGGCGTGACTGAAGCTTTCTTT; cdr3_aa: CASSLVELQGVTEAFF
clone_size: -; j_call: TRBJ2-3; cdr3_length: 15; d_call: -; v_call: TRBV11-2; cdr3_nt: TGTGCCAGCAGCTTAGATGGCAGGTCCACAGATACGCAGTATTTT; cdr3_aa: CASSLDGRSTDTQYF
clone_size: -; j_call: TRBJ1-5; cdr3_length: 15; d_call: -; v_call: TRBV6-5; cdr3_nt: TGTGCCAGCAGTTCTGCACAGGGTTACAATCAGCCCCAGCATTTT; cdr3_aa: CASSSAQGYNQPQHF
clone_size: few; j_call: TRBJ2-7; cdr3_length: 15; d_call: TRBD1; v_call: TRBV18; cdr3_nt: TGTGCCAGCTCGCTCCTCGGACAGGGGGATGGCGAGCAGTACTTC; cdr3_aa: CASSLLGQGDGEQYF
clone_size: once; j_call: TRBJ2-5; cdr3_length: 12; d_call: -; v_call: TRBV19; cdr3_nt: TGTGCCAGTAGTATGAATTCAGAGACCCAGTACTTC; cdr3_aa: CASSMNSETQYF
clone_size: -; j_call: TRBJ2-3; cdr3_length: 16; d_call: -; v_call: TRBV11-2; cdr3_nt: TGTGCCAGCAGCCGACGACTAGTCCCTGACACAGATACGCAGTATTTT; cdr3_aa: CASSRRLVPDTDTQYF
clone_size: -; j_call: TRBJ2-7; cdr3_length: 15; d_call: -; v_call: TRBV30; cdr3_nt: TGTGCCTGGAGTGTACTCGGTGGGGCCCTGTACGAGCAGTACTTC; cdr3_aa: CAWSVLGGALYEQYF
clone_size: -; j_call: TRBJ1-1; cdr3_length: 15; d_call: TRBD1; v_call: TRBV5-1; cdr3_nt: TGCGCCAGCAGCAAGGGACAGGGGGTAAGCACTGAAGCTTTCTTT; cdr3_aa: CASSKGQGVSTEAFF
clone_size: few; j_call: TRBJ2-5; cdr3_length: 13; d_call: -; v_call: TRBV7-2; cdr3_nt: TGTGCCAGCAGCTTATGGCAGCAAGAGACCCAGTACTTC; cdr3_aa: CASSLWQQETQYF
clone_size: -; j_call: TRBJ1-5; cdr3_length: 13; d_call: -; v_call: TRBV2; cdr3_nt: TGTGCCAGCAGTGGGGACGGCGATCAGCCCCAGCATTTT; cdr3_aa: CASSGDGDQPQHF
clone_size: -; j_call: TRBJ2-4; cdr3_length: 15; d_call: -; v_call: TRBV27; cdr3_nt: TGTGCCAGCAGCCCACAGGAACTAGCCAAAAACATTCAGTACTTC; cdr3_aa: CASSPQELAKNIQYF
clone_size: -; j_call: TRBJ1-6; cdr3_length: 15; d_call: -; v_call: TRBV19; cdr3_nt: TGTGCCAGTAGTATTCAGGGGACCCTAATTCAACCCCTCCACTTT; cdr3_aa: CASSIQGTLIQPLHF
clone_size: few; j_call: TRBJ1-1; cdr3_length: 13; d_call: -; v_call: TRBV18; cdr3_nt: TGTGCCAGCTCACCACTTCCGAACACTGAAGCTTTCTTT; cdr3_aa: CASSPLPNTEAFF
clone_size: -; j_call: TRBJ2-3; cdr3_length: 14; d_call: -; v_call: TRBV9; cdr3_nt: TGTGCCAGCAGCTCCAGCGCTAGCACAGATACGCAGTATTTT; cdr3_aa: CASSSSASTDTQYF
clone_size: -; j_call: TRBJ2-2; cdr3_length: 15; d_call: -; v_call: TRBV7-2; cdr3_nt: TGTGCCAGCAGCCCCAAATCAGGGTGGACCGGGGAGCTGTTTTTT; cdr3_aa: CASSPKSGWTGELFF
clone_size: -; j_call: TRBJ1-3; cdr3_length: 13; d_call: -; v_call: TRBV2; cdr3_nt: TGTGCCAGCAGAGGCGTCTCTGGAAACACCATATATTTT; cdr3_aa: CASRGVSGNTIYF
clone_size: -; j_call: TRBJ1-1; cdr3_length: 16; d_call: -; v_call: TRBV5-8; cdr3_nt: TGTGCCAGCAGCCCTCTGGGGGGGGCGGGGAACACTGAAGCTTTCTTT; cdr3_aa: CASSPLGGAGNTEAFF
clone_size: few; j_call: TRBJ1-4; cdr3_length: 16; d_call: TRBD1; v_call: TRBV2; cdr3_nt: TGTGCCAGCAGTGCACTTAGTAGGGGGCGGTCTGAAAAACTGTTTTTT; cdr3_aa: CASSALSRGRSEKLFF